The next 17 T cell receptor beta chains were all read from a single sample in a study of breast tumors, draining lymph nodes, adjacent tissues. TCRdb processed the multiplex PCR reads anew with MiXCR; each CDR3 protein has one entry. The repertoire includes about 46,000 distinct CDR3 sequences, approximately 22% of them detected once, and about 8% sits in the top ten. The specimen sequenced was breast tumor tissue. These receptor sequences come from a female donor with breast cancer. Some clones in this sample may be carry-over from other donors' samples.

In its sample, this clonotype was seen many times. CDR3 bases: TGTGCCAGCAGTTACTCTAGGACAGGACCTACCTACGAGCAGTACTTC. Its translation: CASSYSRTGPTYEQYF. This chain connects TRBV6-6 to TRBJ2-7; 7 bases fit TRBD1. Germline V gene lookup returns CDR1 MNHNY and CDR2 SVGAGI (reference sequence). Trimming took 0 bases from V and 2 from J; bases not matched to a gene: 7. The CDR3 sequence is 16 residues long.

This clonotype was seen repeatedly, ten times or more. The chain uses TRBV6-1 and TRBJ2-5; 9 bases map to TRBD1. Germline V CDR1 and CDR2: MNHNS, SASEGT. There are 13 residues in the CDR3. The V and J ends lost 7 bases and 5 bases, in that order; junction bases with no gene match: 5. The CDR3 DNA sequence: TGTGCCAGCACCACAGGGGGCGCCGAGACCCAGTACTTC. Its protein is CASTTGGAETQYF.

Regarding this clonotype: A clone one base away is much larger, so this may be a read error. Because the CDR3 is missing its conserved closing phenylalanine or tryptophan, this is likely a read error. V usage is TRBV27 and J usage is TRBJ1-6; D gene unclear. Germline CDR1 is MNHEY and CDR2 is SMNVEV (reference sequence). V was shortened by 6 bases and J by 7 bases, with 7 bases between the two germline ends. The CDR3 is made up of 12 amino acids. Here the CDR3 reads CASRFSNSPLHL. Written as DNA, the CDR3 is TGTGCCAGCAGATTCTCGAATTCACCCCTCCACTTA.

This clonotype came up a few times. The chain uses TRBV14 and TRBJ2-3; the D is unclear. The CDR3 totals 11 residues. The germline V gene has CDR1 SGHDN and CDR2 FVKESK. V lost 5 bases and J 6 bases, leaving 6 bases between the germline ends. DNA of the CDR3: TGTGCCAGCAGCGGAAGGGATACGCAGTATTTT. It encodes CASSGRDTQYF.

At least ten counts were recorded for this clonotype. The chain joins TRBV9 to TRBJ1-2, with D tentatively TRBD1 (6 bases). Germline-derived CDR1 and CDR2 are SGDLS and YYNGEE. Trimming shortened V by 0 bases and J by 8 bases, and 14 bases separated the two germline ends. The CDR3 runs 14 residues. The CDR3 is CASSVEGGLGGYTF. The CDR3, as DNA: TGTGCCAGCAGCGTAGAGGGGGGCCTGGGGGGCTACACCTTC.

The chain has TRBV20-1 and TRBJ2-7; D is possibly TRBD1 (6 bases). This CDR3 comprises 14 residues. The germline V gene encodes CDR1 DFQATT and CDR2 SNEGSKA (reference sequence). V lost 5 bases and J lost 2, with 16 bases in between. The CDR3 sequence: CSAFAGTSAYEQYF. In DNA form, the CDR3 reads TGCAGTGCTTTCGCCGGGACATCGGCCTACGAGCAGTACTTC.

The genes are TRBV3-1 and TRBJ2-1; a weak D match, TRBD2 (6 bases). The CDR3 consists of 16 residues. Trimming removed 4 bases at V and 1 base at J, with 14 bases between. Germline CDR1 reads LGHDT; CDR2 reads YNNKEL (reference sequence). CDR3 in amino acids: CASSPGSGLSYNEQFF. The CDR3 DNA sequence: TGTGCCAGCAGCCCAGGGTCGGGACTGTCCTACAATGAGCAGTTCTTC.

This clonotype was picked up many times. V usage is TRBV4-1 and J usage is TRBJ2-3; tentative D call: TRBD2 (5 bases). V lost 1 base and J lost 3, with 5 bases in between. This CDR3 comprises 13 residues. Germline-derived CDR1 and CDR2 are MGHRA and YSYEKL. The CDR3 DNA is TGCGCCAGCAGCCAAGCGGGAACAGATACGCAGTATTTT. Translation: CASSQAGTDTQYF.

This clonotype was seen repeatedly, ten times or more. The chain couples TRBV7-2 to TRBJ2-5, with D perhaps being TRBD1 or TRBD2 (5 bases each). The V gene's germline CDR1 is SGHTA and CDR2 FQGNSA. The CDR3 covers 12 residues. Between the trimmed V and J ends, which lost 2 bases and 10 bases, there was a span of 11 bases. The CDR3 region has the DNA TGTGCCAGCAGCTTACGGGTGGGGGACCAGTACTTC. This translates into CASSLRVGDQYF.

There are many counts of this clonotype. The CDR3 region is CASSSKRGGEQFF. The CDR3, as DNA: TGTGCCAGCAGCTCAAAAAGGGGGGGCGAGCAGTTCTTC. This rearrangement joins TRBV7-3 to TRBJ2-1; the D gene is possibly TRBD2 (7 bases). In germline, CDR1 is SGHTA, CDR2 FQGTGA. V shed 4 bases and J shed 10 bases, with 14 bases lying between them. The CDR3 runs to 13 residues.

Comment on this clonotype: This clone may be a read error of a much larger clone one base away. It is likely a read error, because the conserved phenylalanine at the end of the CDR3 is missing. The chain has TRBV3-1 and TRBJ2-7; 10 bases align to TRBD1. Germline trimming cut 4 bases from V and 5 bases from J; bases unmatched to any gene: 5. The CDR3 length is 14 residues. Looked up from germline, CDR1 is LGHDT and CDR2 is YNNKEL (reference sequence). The CDR3 DNA sequence: TGTGCCAGCAGCCCCCGGGACAGGGGACACGAGCAGTACCTC. It specifies CASSPRDRGHEQYL.

This clonotype was observed at least ten times. The chain is built from TRBV10-3 and TRBJ2-1; 8 positions agree with TRBD2. The CDR3 contains 16 residues. In germline, CDR1 is ENHRY, CDR2 SYGVKD. Unmatched junction bases numbered 11, after V lost 3 bases and J lost 7 bases. CDR3 coding DNA: TGTGCCATCAGTGATATTCTGTTAGCGGGAAAAAATGAGCAGTTCTTC. Its translation: CAISDILLAGKNEQFF.

Turning to this clonotype: Since no conserved phenylalanine or tryptophan closes the CDR3, a read error is the likely cause. V is TRBV28 and J is TRBJ2-3; perhaps TRBD2 as D (5 bases). Trimming cost V 5 bases and J 4 bases, with 16 bases left between them. Germline values: CDR1 MDHEN, CDR2 SYDVKM. There are 15 residues in the CDR3. CDR3 bases: TGTGCCAGCAGTGGCCAACTAGTTTCCCCAGATACGCAGTATCTT. Protein: CASSGQLVSPDTQYL.

This clonotype was picked up one time. This sequence may be a read error, since a much larger clone differs from it by one base. The rearrangement uses TRBV6-4 and TRBJ2-1; 7 bases agree with TRBD2. Germline trimming cut 3 bases from V and 1 base from J; bases unmatched to any gene: 3. Germline CDR1 is MRHNA and CDR2 is SNTAGT. The CDR3 is 15 amino acids. The CDR3 reads CASSEFSGSYNEQFF. In DNA, the CDR3 is TGTGCCAGCAGTGAGTTTAGCGGGTCCTACAATGAGCAGTTCTTC.

This clonotype has only a few counts. The V and J genes are TRBV19 and TRBJ2-2; TRBD1 agrees at 10 bases. Looked up from germline, CDR1 is LNHDA and CDR2 is SQIVND (reference sequence). V shed 5 bases, J shed 4 bases, and the junction held 4 bases outside the gene matches. CDR3 length: 15 residues. CDR3 coding DNA: TGTGCCAGTAGTCGGGGACAGGGGCTCACCGGGGAGCTGTTTTTT. As protein: CASSRGQGLTGELFF.

This clonotype showed up many times. The rearrangement links TRBV12-3 or TRBV12-4 to TRBJ1-2; a weak D match, TRBD1 (5 bases). The length of the CDR3 is 14 residues. V was trimmed by 5 bases and J by 8 bases, leaving 18 bases between them. The CDR3 DNA reads as TGTGCCAGCAGTATTTCCGGGACCCAGGGCGGCTACACCTTC. Protein product: CASSISGTQGGYTF.

This clonotype has at least ten counts. The chain carries TRBV10-2 and TRBJ1-2, with TRBD1 identical over 7 bases. Germline values: CDR1 WSHSY, CDR2 SAAADI. The V and J ends lost 7 bases and 4 bases, in that order; junction bases with no gene match: 3. This CDR3 comprises 12 residues. The CDR3 DNA is TGCGCCAGCACGCGGGACAGCTATGGCTACACCTTC. It yields the protein CASTRDSYGYTF.